This record covers a single T cell receptor (beta chain). What it binds is unknown. This specimen comes from a study of blood T cells in healthy people across ages. General observations from the study: Long-lived and aged donors differed, with more naive CD4+ cells and higher diversity in the long-lived.

Germline-derived CDR1 and CDR2 are MNHNY and SVGAGI (reference sequence). V dropped 8 bases and J dropped 2; count of bases not matched to a gene: 6. This CDR3 comprises 13 residues. Combining a sample-barcoded 5' primer with a J-beta primer mix, a second PCR ran for 7 to 11 cycles. TCRdb re-analysed the 5' RACE reads in MiXCR, keeping a single row per CDR3 protein. Of about 800,000 distinct CDR3 sequences listed, roughly 25% are singletons. These sequences were also reported in another study, on T cells of mothers and their children.

This clonotype was obtained from a boy aged 5-17 years in good health. The sequencing input was blood. The chain recombines TRBV6-6 with TRBJ2-7; 7 nucleotides match TRBD1. CDR3 DNA sequence: TGTGCCAGCGGTGACAGGGCCACCTACGAGCAGTACTTC. As protein: CASGDRATYEQYF.